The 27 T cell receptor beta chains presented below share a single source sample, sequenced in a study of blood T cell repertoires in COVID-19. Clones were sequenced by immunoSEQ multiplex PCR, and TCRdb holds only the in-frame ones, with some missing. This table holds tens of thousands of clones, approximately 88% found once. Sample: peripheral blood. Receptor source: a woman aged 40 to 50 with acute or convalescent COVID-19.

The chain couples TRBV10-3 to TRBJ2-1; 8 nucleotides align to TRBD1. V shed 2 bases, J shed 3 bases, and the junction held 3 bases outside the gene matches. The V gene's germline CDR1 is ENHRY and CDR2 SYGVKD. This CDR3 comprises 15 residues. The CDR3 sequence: CAISEGDRSYNEQFF. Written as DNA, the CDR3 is TGTGCCATCAGTGAGGGGGACAGGAGCTACAATGAGCAGTTCTTC.

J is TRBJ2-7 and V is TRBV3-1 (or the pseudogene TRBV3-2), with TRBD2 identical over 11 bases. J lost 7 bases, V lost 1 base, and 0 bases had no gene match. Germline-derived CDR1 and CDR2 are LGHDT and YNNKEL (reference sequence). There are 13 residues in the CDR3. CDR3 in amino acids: CASSQASGREQYF. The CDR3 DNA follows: TGTGCCAGCAGCCAAGCTAGCGGGAGGGAGCAGTACTTC.

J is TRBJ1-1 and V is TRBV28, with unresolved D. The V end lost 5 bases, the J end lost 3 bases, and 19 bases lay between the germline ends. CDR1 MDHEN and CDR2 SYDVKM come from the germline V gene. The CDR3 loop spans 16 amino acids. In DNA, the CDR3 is TGTGCCAGCAGTCTCCCTTCAAGAAGTCGGGACACTGAAGCTTTCTTT. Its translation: CASSLPSRSRDTEAFF.

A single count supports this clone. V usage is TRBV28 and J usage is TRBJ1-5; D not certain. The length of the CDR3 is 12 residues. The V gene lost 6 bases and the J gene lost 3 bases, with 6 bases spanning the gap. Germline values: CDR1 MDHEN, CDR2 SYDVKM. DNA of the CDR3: TGTGCCAGCAGCAGGTTCAATCAGCCCCAGCATTTT. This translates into CASSRFNQPQHF.

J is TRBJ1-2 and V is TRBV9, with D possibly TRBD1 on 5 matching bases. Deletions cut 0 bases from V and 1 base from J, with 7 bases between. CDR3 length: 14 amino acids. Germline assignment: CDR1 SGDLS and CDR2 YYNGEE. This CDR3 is CASSVADSNYGYTF. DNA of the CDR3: TGTGCCAGCAGCGTAGCTGACAGTAACTATGGCTACACCTTC.

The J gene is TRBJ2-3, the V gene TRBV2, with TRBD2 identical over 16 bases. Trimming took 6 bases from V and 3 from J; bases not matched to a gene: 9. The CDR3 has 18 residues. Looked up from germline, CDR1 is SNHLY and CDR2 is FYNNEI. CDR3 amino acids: CASRGTPGLAGGTDTQYF. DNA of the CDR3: TGTGCCAGCAGAGGAACCCCGGGACTAGCGGGAGGGACAGATACGCAGTATTTT.

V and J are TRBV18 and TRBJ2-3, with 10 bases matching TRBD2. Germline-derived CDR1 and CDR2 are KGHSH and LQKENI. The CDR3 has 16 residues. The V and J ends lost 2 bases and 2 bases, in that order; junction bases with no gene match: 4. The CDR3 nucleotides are TGTGCCAGCTCACCAGGGCTAGCGGGGGCCACAGATACGCAGTATTTT. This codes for CASSPGLAGATDTQYF. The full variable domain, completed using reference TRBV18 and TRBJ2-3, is NAGVMQNPRHLVRRRGQEARLRCSPMKGHSHVYWYRQLPEEGLKFMVYLQKENIIDESGMPKERFSAEFPKEGPSILRIQQVVRGDSAAYFCASSPGLAGATDTQYFGPGTRLTVL.

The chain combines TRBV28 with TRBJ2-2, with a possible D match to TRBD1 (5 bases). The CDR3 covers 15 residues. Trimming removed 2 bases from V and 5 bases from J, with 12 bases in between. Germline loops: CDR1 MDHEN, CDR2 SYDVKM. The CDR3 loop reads CASSLGQGRTGELFF. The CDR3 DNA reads TGTGCCAGCAGTTTAGGCCAGGGCCGAACCGGGGAGCTGTTTTTT.

In nucleotides, the CDR3 is TGTGCCAGCAGTTACGACGACAGCTATGGCTACACCTTC. Encoded protein: CASSYDDSYGYTF. V usage is TRBV6-2 or TRBV6-3 and J usage is TRBJ1-2; possibly TRBD1 for D (5 bases). Germline loops: CDR1 MNHEY, CDR2 SVGEGT. V lost 2 bases and J lost 4, with 8 bases in between. The CDR3 covers 13 residues.

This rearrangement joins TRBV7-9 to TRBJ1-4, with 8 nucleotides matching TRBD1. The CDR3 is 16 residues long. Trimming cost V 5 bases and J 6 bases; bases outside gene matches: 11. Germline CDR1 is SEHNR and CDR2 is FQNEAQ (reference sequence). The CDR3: CASSPWTGLEDEKLFF. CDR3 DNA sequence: TGTGCCAGCAGCCCTTGGACAGGGCTAGAGGATGAAAAACTGTTTTTT.

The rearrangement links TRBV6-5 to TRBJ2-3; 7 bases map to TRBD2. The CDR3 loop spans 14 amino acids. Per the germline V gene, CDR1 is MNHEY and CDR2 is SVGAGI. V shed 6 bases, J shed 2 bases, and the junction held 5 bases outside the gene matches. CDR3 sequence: CASRTAGSTDTQYF. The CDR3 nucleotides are TGTGCCAGCAGAACAGCGGGGTCCACAGATACGCAGTATTTT.

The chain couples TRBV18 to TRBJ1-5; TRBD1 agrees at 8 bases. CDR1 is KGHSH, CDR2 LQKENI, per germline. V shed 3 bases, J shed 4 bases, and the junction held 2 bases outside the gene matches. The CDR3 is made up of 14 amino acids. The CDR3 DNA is TGTGCCAGCTCACCCGGACAGGGAAATCAGCCCCAGCATTTT. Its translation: CASSPGQGNQPQHF.

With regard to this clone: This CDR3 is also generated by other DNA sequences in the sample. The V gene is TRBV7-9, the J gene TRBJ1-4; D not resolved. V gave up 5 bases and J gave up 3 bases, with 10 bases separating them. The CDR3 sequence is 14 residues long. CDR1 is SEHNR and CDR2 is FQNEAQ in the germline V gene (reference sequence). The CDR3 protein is CASSLTGANEKLFF. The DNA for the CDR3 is TGTGCCAGCAGCCTCACCGGGGCTAATGAAAAACTGTTTTTT.

CDR3 sequence (DNA): TGTGCCAGCAGCTTCGGGGACACTGAAGCTTTCTTT. Its protein product is CASSFGDTEAFF. The gene calls are TRBV11-2 and TRBJ1-1, with unresolved D. Trimming took 3 bases from V and 3 from J, leaving 5 bases between them. The germline V gene encodes CDR1 SGHAT and CDR2 FQNNGV. This CDR3 comprises 12 residues.

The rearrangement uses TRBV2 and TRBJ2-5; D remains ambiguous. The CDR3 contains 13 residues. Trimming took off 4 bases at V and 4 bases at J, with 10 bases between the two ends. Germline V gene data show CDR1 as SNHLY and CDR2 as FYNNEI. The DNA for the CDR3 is TGTGCCAGCAGTGTGGGCCAAAGAGAGACCCAGTACTTC. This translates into CASSVGQRETQYF. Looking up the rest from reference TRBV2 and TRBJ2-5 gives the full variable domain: EPEVTQTPSHQVTQMGQEVILRCVPISNHLYFYWYRQILGQKVEFLVSFYNNEISEKSEIFDDQFSVERPDGSNFTLKIRSTKLEDSAMYFCASSVGQRETQYFGPGTRLLVL.

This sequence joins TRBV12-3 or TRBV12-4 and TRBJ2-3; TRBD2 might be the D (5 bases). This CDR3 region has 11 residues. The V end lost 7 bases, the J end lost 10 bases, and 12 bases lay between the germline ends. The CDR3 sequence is CASTPGWAQYF. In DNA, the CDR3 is TGTGCCAGCACCCCGGGGTGGGCGCAGTATTTT.

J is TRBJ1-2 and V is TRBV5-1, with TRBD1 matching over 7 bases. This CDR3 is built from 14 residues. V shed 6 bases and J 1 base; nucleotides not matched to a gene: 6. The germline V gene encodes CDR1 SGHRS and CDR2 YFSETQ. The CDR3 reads CASKLGGSNYGYTF. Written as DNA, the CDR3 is TGCGCCAGCAAACTAGGGGGCAGTAACTATGGCTACACCTTC.

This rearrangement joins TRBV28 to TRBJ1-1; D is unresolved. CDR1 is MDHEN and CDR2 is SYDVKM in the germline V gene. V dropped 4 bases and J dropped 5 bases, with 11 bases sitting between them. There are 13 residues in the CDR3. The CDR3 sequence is CASSYYKETEAFF. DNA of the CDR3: TGTGCCAGCAGTTATTATAAGGAGACTGAAGCTTTCTTT.

The CDR3 here is CASSRGQFSYEQYF. In nucleotides, the CDR3 is TGTGCCAGCAGTCGCGGGCAATTCTCCTACGAGCAGTACTTC. The V gene is TRBV6-2 or TRBV6-3, the J gene TRBJ2-7, with D perhaps TRBD2 (5 bases). V was cut by 5 bases and J by 0 bases, with 11 bases left in between. The CDR3 length is 14 residues. Germline V lookup: CDR1 MNHEY, CDR2 SVGEGT.

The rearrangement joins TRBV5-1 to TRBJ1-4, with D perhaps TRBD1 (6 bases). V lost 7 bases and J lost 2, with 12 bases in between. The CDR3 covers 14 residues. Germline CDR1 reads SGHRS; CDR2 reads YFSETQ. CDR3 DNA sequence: TGCGCCAGCTCCCCGGGGGGCACTAATGAAAAACTGTTTTTT. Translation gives CASSPGGTNEKLFF. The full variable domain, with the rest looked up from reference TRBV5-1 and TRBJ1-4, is KAGVTQTPRYLIKTRGQQVTLSCSPISGHRSVSWYQQTPGQGLQFLFEYFSETQRNKGNFPGRFSGRQFSNSRSEMNVSTLELGDSALYLCASSPGGTNEKLFFGSGTQLSVL.

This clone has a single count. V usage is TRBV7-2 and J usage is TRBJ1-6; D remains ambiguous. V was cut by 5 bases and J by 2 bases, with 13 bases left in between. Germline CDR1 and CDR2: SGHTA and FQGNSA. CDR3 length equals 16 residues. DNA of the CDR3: TGTGCCAGCAGCCCTGAGGGTAGTACCTATAATTCACCCCTCCACTTT. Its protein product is CASSPEGSTYNSPLHF. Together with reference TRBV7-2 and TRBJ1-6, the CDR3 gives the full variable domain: GAGVSQSPSNKVTEKGKDVELRCDPISGHTALYWYRQSLGQGLEFLIYFQGNSAPDKSGLPSDRFSAERTGGSVSTLTIQRTQQEDSAVYLCASSPEGSTYNSPLHFGNGTRLTVT.

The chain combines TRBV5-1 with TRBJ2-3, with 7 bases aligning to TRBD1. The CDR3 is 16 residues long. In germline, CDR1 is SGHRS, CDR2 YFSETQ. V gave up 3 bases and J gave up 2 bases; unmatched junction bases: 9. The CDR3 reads CASSSSGQPNTDTQYF. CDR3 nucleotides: TGCGCCAGCAGCTCCTCGGGACAGCCGAACACAGATACGCAGTATTTT.

The CDR3 is CASSSDRGTEAFF. The CDR3 DNA is TGTGCCAGCAGCTCGGACAGGGGGACTGAAGCTTTCTTT. The chain carries TRBV7-3 and TRBJ1-1; 10 bases align to TRBD1. The ends lost 4 bases at V and 5 bases at J; junction bases unmatched: 1. Germline CDR1 SGHTA, CDR2 FQGTGA. There are 13 residues in the CDR3.

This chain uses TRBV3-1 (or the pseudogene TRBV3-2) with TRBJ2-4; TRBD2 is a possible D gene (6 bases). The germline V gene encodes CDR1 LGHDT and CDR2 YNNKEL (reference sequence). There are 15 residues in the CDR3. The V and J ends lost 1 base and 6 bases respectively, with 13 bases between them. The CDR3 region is CASSQAGGALNIQYF. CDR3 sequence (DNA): TGTGCCAGCAGCCAAGCCGGCGGGGCGCTAAACATTCAGTACTTC.

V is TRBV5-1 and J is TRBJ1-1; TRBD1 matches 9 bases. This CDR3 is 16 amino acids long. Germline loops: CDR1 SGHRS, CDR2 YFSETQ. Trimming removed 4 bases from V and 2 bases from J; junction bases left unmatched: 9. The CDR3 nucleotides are TGCGCCAGCAGCACAACAGGGGGCCCACTAAACACTGAAGCTTTCTTT. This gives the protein CASSTTGGPLNTEAFF. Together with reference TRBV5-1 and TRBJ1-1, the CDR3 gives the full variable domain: KAGVTQTPRYLIKTRGQQVTLSCSPISGHRSVSWYQQTPGQGLQFLFEYFSETQRNKGNFPGRFSGRQFSNSRSEMNVSTLELGDSALYLCASSTTGGPLNTEAFFGQGTRLTVV.

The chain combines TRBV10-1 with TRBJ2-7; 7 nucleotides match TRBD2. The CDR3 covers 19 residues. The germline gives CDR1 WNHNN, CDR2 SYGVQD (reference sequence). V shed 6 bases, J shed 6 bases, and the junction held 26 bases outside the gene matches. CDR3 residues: CASRGKGGWGISELCEQYF. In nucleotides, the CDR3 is TGCGCCAGCAGGGGTAAGGGAGGGTGGGGAATATCCGAGTTGTGCGAGCAGTACTTC.

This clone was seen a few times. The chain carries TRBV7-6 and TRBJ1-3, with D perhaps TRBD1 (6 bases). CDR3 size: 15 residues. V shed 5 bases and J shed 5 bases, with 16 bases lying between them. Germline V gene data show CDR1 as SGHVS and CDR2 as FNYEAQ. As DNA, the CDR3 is TGTGCCAGCAGCCCCCCTTGGACAGAAAGAAACACCATATATTTT. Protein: CASSPPWTERNTIYF.